This T cell receptor beta chain was captured in a study of human thymus T cells. TCRdb keeps only in-frame clones here, not all; method: immunoSEQ multiplex PCR. The sample has 55,000 to 85,000 clones, 85% to 95% seen once. It was from resections taken during corrective heart surgery that the thymus tissue came. Corrective surgery for congenital heart defects was being performed on the healthy Finnish infants who served as donors. The CDR3 spans 10 residues. The V end was cut by 7 bases, the J end by 3 bases, with 7 bases between. Germline assignment: CDR1 SQVTM and CDR2 ANQGSEA. Notes on the study in general: Unrelated people showed highly overlapping thymic repertoires, related research reported. Thymic and blood repertoires appeared to carry a bias in their V and J gene usage.

On this clone itself: Antigen: not known.

The J gene is TRBJ2-7, the V gene TRBV29-1; no clear D. The clonotype was recovered from a girl under two years old with a congenital heart defect but otherwise immunologically healthy. The source material was thymus tissue. The CDR3 reads CSAGDYEQYF. Here the CDR3 DNA reads TGCAGCGCCGGCGACTACGAGCAGTACTTC.